The rows below give T cell receptor beta chains drawn from one sample of a study of blood T cells in healthy people across ages. TCRdb processed the 5' RACE reads anew with MiXCR; each CDR3 protein has one entry. The sample has around 670,000 distinct CDR3 sequences, less than 35% seen once; the top ten hold approximately 14%. Sequencing used blood. These receptors all stem from a woman older than 75 in good health. The CDR3 runs from the conserved cysteine through the conserved F or W. A D gene is named only where the DNA matches it firmly. Clone size, where shown, is once, few, many, or a class for clones that have expanded.

few	TRBV5-1	TRBJ2-3	-	CASSREGAMTDTQYF	TGCGCCAGCAGCCGGGAGGGGGCGATGACAGATACGCAGTATTTT
many	TRBV6-6	TRBJ2-1	-	CASSYTDEQFF	TGTGCCAGCAGTTACACTGATGAGCAGTTCTTC
few	TRBV7-2	TRBJ2-1	-	CASSLAGVAYNEQFF	TGTGCCAGCAGCTTAGCTGGAGTTGCCTACAATGAGCAGTTCTTC
-	TRBV6-6	TRBJ1-1	TRBD1	CASSYLTGGAVHTEAFF	TGTGCCAGCAGTTATTTGACAGGGGGCGCGGTTCACACTGAAGCTTTCTTT
once	TRBV11-2	TRBJ2-7	-	CASSLDSIEGYEQYF	TGTGCCAGCAGCTTAGATAGTATAGAGGGTTATGAGCAGTACTTC
-	TRBV28	TRBJ2-1	-	CASSSPPGNKFF	TGTGCCAGCAGTTCCCCCCCGGGCAATAAGTTCTTC
-	TRBV30	TRBJ1-5	-	CAWSVQGGIGQPQHF	TGTGCCTGGAGTGTCCAGGGCGGGATCGGTCAGCCCCAGCATTTT
-	TRBV4-3	TRBJ2-7	TRBD2	CASSQGATSGARVYEQYF	TGCGCCAGCAGCCAAGGAGCTACTAGCGGGGCCCGTGTGTACGAGCAGTACTTC
few	TRBV5-6	TRBJ1-2	-	CASSLVSRHGYTF	TGTGCCAGCAGCTTGGTTTCCCGGCATGGCTACACCTTC
many	TRBV4-3	TRBJ1-2	-	CASGYTGSHYGYTF	TGCGCCAGCGGATATACAGGGTCCCACTATGGCTACACCTTC
-	TRBV14	TRBJ1-2	TRBD1	CASSHGQGRYGYTF	TGTGCCAGCAGCCACGGACAGGGAAGATATGGCTACACCTTC
-	TRBV7-2	TRBJ1-5	-	CASSAGRGTRNQPQHF	TGTGCCAGCAGCGCCGGGAGGGGGACCCGCAATCAGCCCCAGCATTTT
-	TRBV30	TRBJ2-6	TRBD2	CAWSQGGTSGANVLTF	TGTGCCTGGAGTCAGGGAGGGACGTCTGGGGCCAACGTCTTGACTTTC
many	TRBV6-5	TRBJ2-5	-	CASTQGAGVGTQYF	TGTGCCAGCACCCAGGGGGCGGGGGTAGGGACCCAGTACTTC
-	TRBV7-9	TRBJ2-7	TRBD1	CASSFGTGRYNEQYF	TGTGCCAGCAGCTTCGGGACAGGGAGGTACAATGAGCAGTACTTC
many	TRBV28	TRBJ2-4	-	CASSLVGLVAKNIQYF	TGTGCCAGCAGTTTAGTCGGACTCGTAGCCAAAAACATTCAGTACTTC
many	TRBV6-1	TRBJ2-1	TRBD2	CASSLLAGGRMTYNEQFF	TGTGCCAGCAGTCTCCTAGCGGGGGGGCGGATGACCTACAATGAGCAGTTCTTC
-	TRBV3-1	TRBJ1-2	TRBD1	CASSQGDRGEDTF	TGTGCCAGCAGCCAAGGGGACAGGGGAGAGGACACCTTC
many	TRBV20-1	TRBJ1-6	TRBD1	CSARDQTGGHSPLHF	TGCAGTGCTAGGGATCAAACAGGGGGCCATTCACCCCTCCACTTT
-	TRBV7-8	TRBJ1-2	TRBD1	CASSLGRQGALGGYTF	TGTGCCAGCAGCTTAGGACGACAGGGGGCCCTAGGGGGCTACACCTTC
-	TRBV3-1	TRBJ2-7	-	CASSQRQTNYEQYF	TGTGCCAGCAGCCAAAGACAGACCAACTACGAGCAGTACTTC
-	TRBV28	TRBJ2-7	-	CASGGSPLYEQYF	TGTGCCAGCGGAGGGTCGCCCCTCTACGAGCAGTACTTC
many	TRBV29-1	TRBJ2-1	-	CSVEDLGRGYNEQFF	TGCAGCGTTGAAGATCTGGGGCGGGGATACAATGAGCAGTTCTTC
-	TRBV7-2	TRBJ1-6	-	CASSRETASSYNSPLHF	TGTGCCAGCAGTAGAGAAACAGCCTCCTCCTATAATTCACCCCTCCACTTT
-	TRBV10-3	TRBJ2-3	-	CAISESPSTDTQYF	TGTGCCATCAGTGAGTCCCCTAGCACAGATACGCAGTATTTT
-	TRBV7-2	TRBJ2-5	TRBD2	CASSIRTSRYQETQYF	TGTGCCAGCAGCATAAGGACTAGCAGATACCAAGAGACCCAGTACTTC
few	TRBV5-1	TRBJ2-5	TRBD2	CASGMGGPEETQYF	TGCGCCAGCGGAATGGGAGGGCCAGAAGAGACCCAGTACTTC
-	TRBV12-3/TRBV12-4	TRBJ2-3	TRBD2	CASSLGTSGGADTEYF	TGTGCCAGCAGTTTAGGGACTAGCGGGGGGGCGGATACGGAGTATTTT
-	TRBV4-2	TRBJ1-4	-	CASSQESLSGEKLFF	TGTGCCAGCAGCCAAGAGTCCCTAAGCGGTGAAAAACTGTTTTTT
many	TRBV20-1	TRBJ2-1	TRBD2	CSGFGTSGEFVYNEQFF	TGCAGCGGCTTCGGGACTAGCGGGGAATTTGTCTACAATGAGCAGTTCTTC
few	TRBV28	TRBJ1-1	-	CASTLTRGTEAFF	TGTGCCAGCACCCTAACTAGGGGAACTGAAGCTTTCTTT
-	TRBV4-3	TRBJ1-4	-	CASSQEEGGAGEKLFF	TGCGCCAGCAGCCAAGAAGAAGGGGGGGCCGGTGAAAAACTGTTTTTT
few	TRBV12-3/TRBV12-4	TRBJ2-2	TRBD1	CASSLTGFTGELFF	TGTGCCAGCAGTTTGACAGGGTTCACCGGGGAGCTGTTTTTT
many	TRBV6-5	TRBJ2-3	TRBD2	CASSYLSRGGRDTQYF	TGTGCCAGCAGTTACCTCAGTCGGGGGGGCCGAGATACGCAGTATTTT
-	TRBV28	TRBJ1-2	-	CAAGDWGYTF	TGTGCCGCAGGCGATTGGGGCTACACCTTC
many	TRBV29-1	TRBJ2-3	TRBD2	CSVELSASGTDTQYF	TGCAGCGTTGAGCTCTCGGCTAGCGGAACAGATACGCAGTATTTT
-	TRBV5-1	TRBJ2-7	-	CASSLGVVNEQYF	TGCGCCAGCAGCTTGGGGGTTGTGAATGAGCAGTACTTC
-	TRBV5-1	TRBJ1-6	TRBD1	CASSDGDLVWTGAGSPLHF	TGCGCCAGCAGCGATGGAGATCTGGTCTGGACAGGGGCTGGTTCACCCCTCCACTTT
many	TRBV20-1	TRBJ1-6	-	CSAPTGYNSPLHF	TGCAGTGCTCCTACAGGGTATAATTCACCCCTCCACTTT
-	TRBV7-2	TRBJ1-1	TRBD1	CASSRMGTGGADTEAFF	TGTGCCAGCAGTCGAATGGGGACAGGGGGCGCCGACACTGAAGCTTTCTTT
-	TRBV5-1	TRBJ1-2	-	CASSLDGRAGYTF	TGCGCCAGCAGCTTGGATGGAAGGGCTGGCTACACCTTC
-	TRBV7-3	TRBJ2-1	TRBD2	CASSPGTMSRGLDEQFF	TGTGCCAGCAGCCCGGGGACTATGAGTAGGGGTCTTGATGAGCAGTTCTTC
many	TRBV6-1	TRBJ2-3	-	CASSGPPDTQYF	TGTGCCAGCAGTGGGCCCCCGGATACGCAGTATTTT
many	TRBV27	TRBJ2-2	-	CASSRTVNTGELFF	TGTGCCAGCAGCCGGACAGTTAACACCGGGGAGCTGTTTTTT
many	TRBV27	TRBJ2-5	TRBD2	CASRASGKETQYF	TGTGCCAGCAGGGCTAGCGGAAAAGAGACCCAGTACTTC
many	TRBV25-1	TRBJ2-5	-	CASSEIGGRGETQYF	TGTGCCAGCAGTGAAATTGGGGGGCGGGGGGAGACCCAGTACTTC
-	TRBV29-1	TRBJ2-1	-	CSVGQGYTYNEQFF	TGCAGCGTTGGCCAGGGCTATACCTACAATGAGCAGTTCTTC
-	TRBV27	TRBJ2-1	-	CTSSLARGNEQFF	TGTACCAGCAGTTTGGCCAGGGGTAATGAGCAGTTCTTC
many	TRBV6-6	TRBJ1-2	TRBD1	CASIKGTETNYGYTF	TGTGCCAGCATCAAAGGGACAGAAACTAACTATGGCTACACCTTC
many	TRBV28	TRBJ2-3	-	CASSLSGHGYHTDTQYF	TGTGCCAGCAGTTTATCAGGACACGGGTACCACACAGATACGCAGTATTTT
many	TRBV6-6	TRBJ2-5	TRBD2	CASTNGRGSNNQETQYF	TGTGCCAGCACCAATGGGCGGGGGAGCAACAATCAAGAGACCCAGTACTTC
-	TRBV7-2	TRBJ1-2	-	CASSLVGVGHTF	TGTGCCAGCAGCTTAGTGGGGGTAGGCCACACCTTC